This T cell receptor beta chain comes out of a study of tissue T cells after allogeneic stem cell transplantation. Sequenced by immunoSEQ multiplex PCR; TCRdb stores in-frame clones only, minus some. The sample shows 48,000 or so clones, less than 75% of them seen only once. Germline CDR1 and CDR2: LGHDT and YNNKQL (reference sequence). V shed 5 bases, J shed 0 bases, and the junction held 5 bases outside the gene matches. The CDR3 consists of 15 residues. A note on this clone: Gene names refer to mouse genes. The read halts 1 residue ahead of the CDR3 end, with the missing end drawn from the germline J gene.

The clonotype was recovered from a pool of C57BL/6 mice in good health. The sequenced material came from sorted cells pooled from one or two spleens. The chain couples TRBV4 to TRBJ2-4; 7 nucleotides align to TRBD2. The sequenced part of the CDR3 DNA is TGTGCCAGCAGCCCTGACTGGGTCAGTCAAAACACCTTGTAC. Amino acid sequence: CASSPDWVSQNTLY. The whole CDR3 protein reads CASSPDWVSQNTLYF.